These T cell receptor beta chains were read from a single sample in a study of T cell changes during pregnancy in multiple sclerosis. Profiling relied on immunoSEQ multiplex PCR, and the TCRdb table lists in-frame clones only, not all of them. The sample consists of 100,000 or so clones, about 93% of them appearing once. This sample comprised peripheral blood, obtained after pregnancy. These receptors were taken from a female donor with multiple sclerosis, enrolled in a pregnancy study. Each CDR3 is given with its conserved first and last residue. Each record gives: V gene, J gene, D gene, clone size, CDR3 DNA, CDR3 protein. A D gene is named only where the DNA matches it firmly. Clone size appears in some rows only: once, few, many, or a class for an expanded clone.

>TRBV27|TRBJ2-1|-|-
TGTGCCAGCAGTTTACCGACAGCGGGCCATCGGGTCTTC
CASSLPTAGHRVF
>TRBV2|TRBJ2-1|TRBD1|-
TGTGCCAGCAGGACAGGGGGCCGGGAGCAGTTCTTC
CASRTGGREQFF
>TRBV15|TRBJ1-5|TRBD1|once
TGTGCCACCAGCTCCCGGACAGGGGGGGATCAGCCCCAGCATTTT
CATSSRTGGDQPQHF
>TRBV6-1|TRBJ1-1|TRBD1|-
TGTGCCAGCAGTGAGGAAAGGGACAGGAGGTCCGCTGAAGCTTTCTTT
CASSEERDRRSAEAFF
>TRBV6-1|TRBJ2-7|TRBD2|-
TGTGCCAGCAGTCAGACTAGCGGATCCTACGAGCAGTACTTC
CASSQTSGSYEQYF
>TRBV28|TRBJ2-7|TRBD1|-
TGTGCCAGCAGTCCCGTTCGGGACAGGTACGAGCAGTACTTC
CASSPVRDRYEQYF
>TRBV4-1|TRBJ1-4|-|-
TGCGCCAGCTCCAAGGCAGGGGCAACTAATGAAAAACTGTTTTTT
CASSKAGATNEKLFF
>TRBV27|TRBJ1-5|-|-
TGTGCCAGCAGTTTACTCAGGGACAATCAGCCCCAGCATTTT
CASSLLRDNQPQHF
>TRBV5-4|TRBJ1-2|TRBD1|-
TGTGCCAGCTCAGGGGGCTATGGCTACACCTTC
CASSGGYGYTF
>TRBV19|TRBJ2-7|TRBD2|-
TGTGCCAGTAGTATGGGAGGGCCCCCCTACGAGCAGTACTTC
CASSMGGPPYEQYF
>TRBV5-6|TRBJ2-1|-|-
TGTGCCAGCACCTCCGGGACTTTTACCTACAATGAGCAGTTCTTC
CASTSGTFTYNEQFF
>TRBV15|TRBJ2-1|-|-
TGTGCCACCAGCCCTTCTCTTTTCAGGACTGGAACTAATGAGCAGTTCTTC
CATSPSLFRTGTNEQFF
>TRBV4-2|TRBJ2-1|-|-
TGTGCCAGCAGCCAAGAAGGTCTCCATAGGAGCTCCTACAATGAGCAGTTCTTC
CASSQEGLHRSSYNEQFF
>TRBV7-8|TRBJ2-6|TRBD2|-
TGTGCCAGCACCAGTAGCCGACTAGCGGGAGCTGGGGCCAACGTCCTGACTTTC
CASTSSRLAGAGANVLTF
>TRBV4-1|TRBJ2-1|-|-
TGCGCCAGCAGCCAAGAGCCCGGGAGAGGCGCCTACAATGAGCAGTTCTTC
CASSQEPGRGAYNEQFF
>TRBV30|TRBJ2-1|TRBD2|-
TGTGCCTGGCAAGCGGGGCCTAATGAGCAGTTCTTC
CAWQAGPNEQFF
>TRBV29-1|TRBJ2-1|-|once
TGCAGCGTTGAGCGGAAACCCTACAATGAGCAGTTCTTC
CSVERKPYNEQFF
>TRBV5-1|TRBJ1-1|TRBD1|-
TGCGCCAGCAGCCCTACAGGGGTACCTGAAGCTTTCTTT
CASSPTGVPEAFF
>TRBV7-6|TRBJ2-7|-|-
TGTGCCAGCAGCTCGGAGGGGTTCTGGGACGAGCAGTACTTC
CASSSEGFWDEQYF
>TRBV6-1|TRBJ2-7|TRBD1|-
TGTGCCAGCAGTCGCGCGGACAGGGGCTACGAGCAGTACTTC
CASSRADRGYEQYF
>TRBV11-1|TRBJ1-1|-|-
TGTGCCAGCAGCTTAGGCCAGGGCGACACTGAAGCTTTCTTT
CASSLGQGDTEAFF
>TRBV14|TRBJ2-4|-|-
TGTGCCAGCAGCCAAGGAGGCACCTCTAGAACCAAAAACATTCAGTACTTC
CASSQGGTSRTKNIQYF
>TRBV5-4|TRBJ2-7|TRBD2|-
TGTGCCAGCAGCATGGGGGTAGCGGGGTCTGGTTACAGGCAGTACTTC
CASSMGVAGSGYRQYF
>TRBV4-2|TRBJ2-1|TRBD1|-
TGTGCCAGCAGCCAACGGACAGGGATCGATGAGCAGTTCTTC
CASSQRTGIDEQFF
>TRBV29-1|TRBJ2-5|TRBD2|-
TGCAGCGTTTCCGGGACTAGCGGGTTCGGCGGGTGGGAGACCCAGTACTTC
CSVSGTSGFGGWETQYF
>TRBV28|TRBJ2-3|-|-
TGTGCCAGCAGTCTACGTACAGATACGCAGTATTTT
CASSLRTDTQYF
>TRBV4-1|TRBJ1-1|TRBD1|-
TGCGCCAGCAGCCACATGGGGGACAGGGGGGACACTGAAGCTTTCTTT
CASSHMGDRGDTEAFF
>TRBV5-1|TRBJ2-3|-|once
TGCGCCAGCAGCCGCAGGACGGGTGGAGGGCGCACAGATACGCAGTATTTT
CASSRRTGGGRTDTQYF
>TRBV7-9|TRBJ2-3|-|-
TGTGCCAGCCTCCGGAGCACAGATACGCAGTATTTT
CASLRSTDTQYF
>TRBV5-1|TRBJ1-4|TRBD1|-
TGCGCCAGCAGCCCAAGGCCGGGACAGGGCACAACTAATGAAAAACTGTTTTTT
CASSPRPGQGTTNEKLFF
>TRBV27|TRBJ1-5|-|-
TGTGCCAGCAGTTTTTTCCGGGGTGGCGACTGGCCCCAGCATTTT
CASSFFRGGDWPQHF
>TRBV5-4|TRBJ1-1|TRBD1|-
TGTGCCAGCAGCTTGGATAACAGGGGGGGGACTGAAGCTTTCTTT
CASSLDNRGGTEAFF
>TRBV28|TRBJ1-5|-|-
TGTGCCAGCACCACCCAGGGGCAGCCCCAGCATTTT
CASTTQGQPQHF
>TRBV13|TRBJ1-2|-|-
TGTGCCAGCAGCTTAGGTCGGGCGGAGGGTGACACCTTC
CASSLGRAEGDTF
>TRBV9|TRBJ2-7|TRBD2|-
TGTGCCAGCAGCGCATCCGGGACTAGTAGAAACGAGCAGTACTTC
CASSASGTSRNEQYF
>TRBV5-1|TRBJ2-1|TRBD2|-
TGCGCCAGCAACCTTTGGGGACGGGAGGGGTACAATGAGCAGTTCTTC
CASNLWGREGYNEQFF
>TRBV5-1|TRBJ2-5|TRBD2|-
TGCGCCAGCAGCTTGGACCAGCGGGGGTGGGAGACCCAGTACTTC
CASSLDQRGWETQYF
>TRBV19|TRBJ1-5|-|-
TGTGCCAGTAGTATTCCTTGGGGGGATAGCAATCAGCCCCAGCATTTT
CASSIPWGDSNQPQHF
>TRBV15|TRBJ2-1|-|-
TGTGCCACCAGCAGAGTGAGATACAATGAGCAGTTCTTC
CATSRVRYNEQFF
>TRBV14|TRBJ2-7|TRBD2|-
TGTGCCAGCAGCCCCCGACTAGCCGGCGAGCAGTACTTC
CASSPRLAGEQYF
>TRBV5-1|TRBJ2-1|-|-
TGCGCCAGCAGCCCTGACAATGAGCAGTTCTTC
CASSPDNEQFF
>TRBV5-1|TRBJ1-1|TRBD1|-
TGCGCCAGCAGCGGAAGGACAGGGAGGGACGCTGAAGCTTTCTTT
CASSGRTGRDAEAFF
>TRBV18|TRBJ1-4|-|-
TGTGCCAGCTCAACGGCCGGGACTAATGAAAAACTGTTTTTT
CASSTAGTNEKLFF
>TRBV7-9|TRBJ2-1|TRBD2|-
TGTGCCAGCAGCTTTCCTCTCCTAGCGGGAGAGGGATTTGGGGAGCAGTTCTTC
CASSFPLLAGEGFGEQFF
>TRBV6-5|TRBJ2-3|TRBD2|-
TGTGCCAGCGCCCTTAGCGGGGGCACAGATACGCAGTATTTT
CASALSGGTDTQYF
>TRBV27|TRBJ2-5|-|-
TGTGCCAGCAGTCCCTTGACTAGTGGGGGAGCACAAGAGACCCAGTACTTC
CASSPLTSGGAQETQYF